A selection of T cell receptor beta chains follows, all from one sample in a study of CD8+CD57+ T cells in acquired aplastic anemia. TCRdb reprocessed the reads via MiXCR and lists one record per CDR3 protein. This sample has 90,000 to 130,000 distinct CDR3 sequences, with 51% found just once. The specimen was sorted CD4+, CD8+, or CD8+CD57+ T cells (not recorded which) from PBMCs. The receptors come from a human donor in good health, serving as a control. CDR3s include the opening cysteine and the closing phenylalanine or tryptophan. Fields, in order: clone size, D gene, V gene, J gene, CDR3 DNA, CDR3 protein. A D gene is named only where the DNA matches it firmly. Only some rows state a clone size, as once, few, many or a class for expanded clones.

>-|-|TRBV2|TRBJ2-3
TGTGCCAGCACCTACGTGGACAATGAGCAGTATTTT
CASTYVDNEQYF
>-|-|TRBV29-1|TRBJ1-1
TGCAGCGTTGAGTTAGGGTGGAACACTGAAGCTTTCTTT
CSVELGWNTEAFF
>-|TRBD1|TRBV11-2|TRBJ2-7
TGTGCCAGCAGCTACCAGATGGGACAGGCTCGGTACGAGCAGTACTTC
CASSYQMGQARYEQYF
>-|-|TRBV7-6|TRBJ2-7
TGTGCCAGCAGTGCTCGCTCGGGACGGAACTACGAGCAGTACTTC
CASSARSGRNYEQYF
>-|TRBD1|TRBV10-3|TRBJ1-2
TGTGCCATCAGTGATGTGGAGGGGGCCAACTATGGCTACACCTTC
CAISDVEGANYGYTF
>many|-|TRBV10-3|TRBJ2-7
TGTGCCATCATAGCCGACATAGCGTCCGGCGAGCAGTACTTC
CAIIADIASGEQYF
>many|-|TRBV7-9|TRBJ2-1
TGTGCCAGCAGCTTAGCGCACAGAGACAATGAGCAGTTCTTC
CASSLAHRDNEQFF
>many|-|TRBV27|TRBJ1-2
TGTGCCAGCAGTCCTCTTGCAGATTTCTCTGGCTACACCTTC
CASSPLADFSGYTF
>many|-|TRBV12-5|TRBJ1-2
TGTGCTAGTGGTTTGACCGTTAACTATGGCTACACCTTC
CASGLTVNYGYTF
>-|-|TRBV10-3|TRBJ2-7
TGTGCCACCAGGGACGGAAACTCCTACGAGCAGTACTTC
CATRDGNSYEQYF
>-|-|TRBV12-3/TRBV12-4|TRBJ1-2
TGTGCCAGCAGCCGCGGACTGGGCTCCTACAATGGCTACACCTTC
CASSRGLGSYNGYTF
>many|-|TRBV5-6|TRBJ1-3
TGTGCCAGCAGCCTCGCCGGGGCCATATATTTT
CASSLAGAIYF
>-|TRBD1|TRBV29-1|TRBJ1-1
TGCAGCGTTGTACAGGGGACGGGTGAAGCTTTCTTT
CSVVQGTGEAFF
>many|TRBD1|TRBV3-1|TRBJ2-1
TGTGCCAGCAGCCAAGTAGGGACAGGGAACAATGAGCAGTTCTTC
CASSQVGTGNNEQFF
>few|-|TRBV15|TRBJ1-1
TGTGCCACCAGCCCCATAGCAGAGAACACTGAAGCTTTCTTT
CATSPIAENTEAFF
>-|-|TRBV6-1|TRBJ1-2
TGTGCCAGCAGACCATCAAGTTCCTATGGCTACACCTTC
CASRPSSSYGYTF
>once|TRBD2|TRBV12-3/TRBV12-4|TRBJ2-5
TGTGCCAGTAGCGGGGGGATTCAAGCGACCCAGTACTTC
CASSGGIQATQYF
>many|TRBD1|TRBV29-1|TRBJ2-1
TGCAGCGTGGAATTCGGGACAGGGATCAATGAGCAGTTCTTC
CSVEFGTGINEQFF
>-|TRBD1|TRBV29-1|TRBJ2-7
TGCAGCATCGGGGACAGGGGCGGCGAGCAGTACTTC
CSIGDRGGEQYF
>-|TRBD1|TRBV10-3|TRBJ2-7
TGTGCCATCAGTCTCGGGACAGCGAAGACCTACGAGCGGTACTTC
CAISLGTAKTYERYF
>-|TRBD1|TRBV10-2|TRBJ1-5
TGCGCCAGCGGTAACAGGGGTTATAGCAATCAGCCCCAGCATTTT
CASGNRGYSNQPQHF
>many|-|TRBV5-4|TRBJ2-5
TGTGCCAGCAGCGGGAGGCAGCAAGAGACCCAGTACTTC
CASSGRQQETQYF
>many|-|TRBV5-5|TRBJ1-5
TGTGCCAGCAGCTCTAACGGTGAACAGCCCCAGCATTTT
CASSSNGEQPQHF
>-|-|TRBV2|TRBJ2-7
TGTGCCAGCAGTGGGGACGTCGACGAGCAGTACTTC
CASSGDVDEQYF
>-|-|TRBV29-1|TRBJ1-2
TGTAGCGCTGGGGAAGGGGGGTTCTATGGCTACACCTTC
CSAGEGGFYGYTF
>once|-|TRBV15|TRBJ2-7
TGTGCCAGCAGCTTAGCCGCAGGGAACTACGAGCAGTACTTC
CASSLAAGNYEQYF
>-|-|TRBV30|TRBJ2-1
TGTGCCTGGAGTGTAATCTCTGGCAGGGGAAATGAGCAGTTCTTC
CAWSVISGRGNEQFF
>few|TRBD2|TRBV15|TRBJ2-1
TGTGCCACCAGCAGTAGCGGGGGGTACTCCTACAATGAGCAGTTCTTC
CATSSSGGYSYNEQFF
>many|TRBD2|TRBV7-6|TRBJ2-7
TGTGCCAGCAGCTTTGCGGGGGGGCCCAACGAGCAGTACTTC
CASSFAGGPNEQYF
>-|-|TRBV20-1|TRBJ2-7
TGCAGTGCTATACCGACAGGTAATAACGAGCAGTACTTC
CSAIPTGNNEQYF
>-|-|TRBV5-1|TRBJ2-7
TGCGCCAGCAGCTTGGGACAGTTTCGAACATATCTTTATGGGGAGCAGTACTTC
CASSLGQFRTYLYGEQYF
>once|-|TRBV29-1|TRBJ2-7
TGCAGCGTGGCGACAGATAACGAGCAGTACTTC
CSVATDNEQYF
>many|TRBD2|TRBV9|TRBJ2-3
TGTGCCAGCAGCGCTAGCGGGAGCACAGATACGCAGTATTTT
CASSASGSTDTQYF
>many|TRBD1|TRBV9|TRBJ2-7
TGTGCCAGCAGCGAGGGACAGGGTTCCTACGAGCAGTACTTC
CASSEGQGSYEQYF
>many|-|TRBV27|TRBJ2-7
TGTGCCAGCAGTTTAGGACAGGAGGGGCTCCTATTC
CASSLGQEGLLF
>-|-|TRBV20-1|TRBJ2-6
TGCAGTGCTAGAAGGGACTCGCCTTCCGGGGCCAACGTCCTGACTTTC
CSARRDSPSGANVLTF
>-|-|TRBV5-1|TRBJ1-4
TGCGCCAGCAGCTTGGGAATGCGGGGAGGGGGTGAAAAACTGTTTTTT
CASSLGMRGGGEKLFF
>few|-|TRBV6-5|TRBJ1-3
TGTGCCAGCACTTCTGGCCTCTCTGGAAACACCATATATTTT
CASTSGLSGNTIYF
>few|-|TRBV4-3|TRBJ2-2
TGCGCCAGCAGCCAAAGGGACGGCGTGACGACCACCGGGGAGCTGTTTTTT
CASSQRDGVTTTGELFF
>many|TRBD2|TRBV12-5|TRBJ2-7
TGTGCTAGTGGTTTGGGTTTCGGGACTAACTACGAGCAGTACTTC
CASGLGFGTNYEQYF
>-|-|TRBV11-2|TRBJ1-2
TGTGCCAGCAGCTTTTTAGTTACAGGTTTAACTAACTATGGCTACACCTTC
CASSFLVTGLTNYGYTF
>many|TRBD1|TRBV13|TRBJ2-1
TGTGCCAGCAGCGATGGACAGGGGGGAGATGAGCAGTTCTTC
CASSDGQGGDEQFF
>many|-|TRBV9|TRBJ1-3
TGTGCCAGCAGCGTAGGTGGTGGCTCTGGAAACACCATATATTTT
CASSVGGGSGNTIYF
>-|-|TRBV11-1|TRBJ2-1
TGTGCCGGCACTGCGGGTGGGATCTACAATGAGCAGTTCTTC
CAGTAGGIYNEQFF
>many|-|TRBV11-2|TRBJ1-5
TGTGCCAGCAGCTTATCCTCCGGGGATAATCAGCCCCAGCATTTT
CASSLSSGDNQPQHF
>-|-|TRBV15|TRBJ2-7
TGTGCCACCAGCAGTCCCGGGGCAGGGCGGTTCTCCTACGAGCAGTACTTC
CATSSPGAGRFSYEQYF
>-|-|TRBV24-1|TRBJ2-3
TGTGCCACCAGTGATTGGACCGGGAATACACTCCCCGCAGATACGCAGTATTTT
CATSDWTGNTLPADTQYF